Only one count was recorded for the clone carrying this T cell receptor (beta chain). This entry is derived from a study of T-cell memory formation after mild COVID-19. TCRdb re-derived calls from the 5' RACE reads in MiXCR, one entry per CDR3 protein. The sample lists 100,000 to 150,000 distinct CDR3 sequences, around 15% occurring once. Trimming took 4 bases from V and 0 from J, leaving 14 bases between them. The CDR3 extends over 16 amino acids. Germline-derived CDR1 and CDR2 are SGHRS and YFSETQ. The sequencing sample was made of PBMCs or a T cell subset sorted from them (not recorded which). V usage is TRBV5-1 and J usage is TRBJ2-4; maybe TRBD2 (5 bases). The receptor's source is a man aged 18-30 years who had mild COVID-19 (a few samples of this study predate the infection). Cell type and time point are not known. The CDR3: CASSPEDQVAKNIQYF. The CDR3, as DNA: TGCGCCAGCAGCCCGGAGGACCAGGTAGCCAAAAACATTCAGTACTTC.